This TCR beta chain was observed in a study of blood T cell repertoires in COVID-19. Across the whole study: Both acute and convalescent COVID-19 samples were obtained from the United States, Italy and Spain. Sources were T cells, B-cell-depleted T cells, or PBMCs; the material itself was cDNA or gDNA.

Germline assignment: CDR1 MNHEY and CDR2 SVGAGI. This CDR3 region has 15 residues. The trim removed 5 bases at V and 5 bases at J, leaving 5 bases unmatched. In the study's own analysis: Quantification of nucleated cells was approximated via reference gene primer amplification. Sequencing was performed with immunoSEQ multiplex PCR; in TCRdb, only in-frame clones are kept and a portion is missing. The D gene and trimming were derived from the DNA, and the V and J assignments and clone size from that table. The sample includes over 40,000 clones, about 90% of them seen just once. V gene TRBV6-5 combines with J gene TRBJ2-2; TRBD1 matches 10 bases. The source of this sequence is a man between 65 and 79 years old with active COVID-19. Sequencing was performed on peripheral blood. The chain's CDR3 is CASSTGTGVTGELFF. In nucleotides, the CDR3 is TGTGCCAGCAGTACCGGGACAGGGGTGACCGGGGAGCTGTTTTTT.